This is a list of T cell receptor beta chains from one sample in a study of identical twins. TCRdb re-called the 5' RACE reads with MiXCR, one entry per CDR3 protein. The repertoire includes a few hundred thousand distinct CDR3 sequences, 6.5% to 9.5% of them detected once, and approximately 3% sits in the top ten. The sample also formed part of further work on yellow fever vaccine responses in identical twins.

The source material was CD8+ T cells sorted from blood. The receptors were sampled from a woman aged 18-29 years in good health. Each CDR3 is given with its conserved first and last residue. Each record gives: J gene, V gene, clone size, D gene, CDR3 DNA, CDR3 protein. A D gene is named only where the DNA matches it firmly. Rows may omit the clone size; those that give it use once, few, many or a size class.

J gene: TRBJ2-7
V gene: TRBV11-2
clone size: many
D gene: TRBD2
CDR3 DNA: TGTGCCAGCAGCTCCTTCGCGGGGGTTGGATACGAGCAGTACTTC
CDR3 protein: CASSSFAGVGYEQYF

J gene: TRBJ2-6
V gene: TRBV4-2
clone size: few
D gene: NA
CDR3 DNA: TGTGCCAGCAGCCAAGGGGTAACAACAGGGGCCAACGTCCTGACTTTC
CDR3 protein: CASSQGVTTGANVLTF

J gene: TRBJ2-3
V gene: TRBV28
clone size: many
D gene: NA
CDR3 DNA: TGTGCCAGCAGTTTCCCGGGGGCCGGCACAGATACGCAGTATTTT
CDR3 protein: CASSFPGAGTDTQYF

J gene: TRBJ2-3
V gene: TRBV6-2/TRBV6-3
clone size: many
D gene: NA
CDR3 DNA: TGTGCCAGCAGTCAATTATGGAGCCTCACAGATACGCAGTATTTT
CDR3 protein: CASSQLWSLTDTQYF

J gene: TRBJ2-7
V gene: TRBV29-1
clone size: many
D gene: TRBD1
CDR3 DNA: TGCAGCGGCCGGGACAGGGAGAACGAGCAGTACTTC
CDR3 protein: CSGRDRENEQYF

J gene: TRBJ2-1
V gene: TRBV20-1
clone size: NA
D gene: TRBD1
CDR3 DNA: TGCAGTGCTACCCCCCGTACCACCGTGTTAACAGGGGGCTGTGAGCAGTTCTTC
CDR3 protein: CSATPRTTVLTGGCEQFF

J gene: TRBJ2-7
V gene: TRBV10-3
clone size: many
D gene: TRBD2
CDR3 DNA: TGTGCCATCAGTGATCCCCCGACTAGCGGCGGCCTTGAGCAGTACTTC
CDR3 protein: CAISDPPTSGGLEQYF

J gene: TRBJ2-5
V gene: TRBV9
clone size: many
D gene: TRBD1
CDR3 DNA: TGTGCCAGCAGCGAGGGACAGAAAGAGACCCAGTACTTC
CDR3 protein: CASSEGQKETQYF

J gene: TRBJ1-1
V gene: TRBV7-8
clone size: few
D gene: NA
CDR3 DNA: TGTGCCAGCAGCTTAGCGGTTGGGCTGGGGGTGAACACTGAAGCTTTCTTT
CDR3 protein: CASSLAVGLGVNTEAFF

J gene: TRBJ2-1
V gene: TRBV14
clone size: NA
D gene: TRBD2
CDR3 DNA: TGTGCCAGCAGTCGGATACTAGCGCCTACCTACAATGAGCAGTTCTTC
CDR3 protein: CASSRILAPTYNEQFF

J gene: TRBJ2-7
V gene: TRBV10-1
clone size: NA
D gene: NA
CDR3 DNA: TGCGCCAGCAGTGAGTCGACCACCTACGAGCAGTACTTC
CDR3 protein: CASSESTTYEQYF

J gene: TRBJ2-7
V gene: TRBV7-9
clone size: NA
D gene: TRBD1
CDR3 DNA: TGTGCCAGCAGCTCCTCGACAGGGTACTACGAGCAGTACTTC
CDR3 protein: CASSSSTGYYEQYF

J gene: TRBJ2-7
V gene: TRBV29-1
clone size: NA
D gene: NA
CDR3 DNA: TGCAGCGCGTCAGGGGATCTCGAGCAGTACTTC
CDR3 protein: CSASGDLEQYF

J gene: TRBJ1-1
V gene: TRBV6-5
clone size: few
D gene: NA
CDR3 DNA: TGTGCCAGCAGTTACTCGTCCGGGGGAGAGACTGAAGCTTTCTTT
CDR3 protein: CASSYSSGGETEAFF

J gene: TRBJ1-1
V gene: TRBV21-1
clone size: NA
D gene: NA
CDR3 DNA: TGTGCCAGCAGCATCGGACAGGGGGCGAGCGCTTTCTTT
CDR3 protein: CASSIGQGASAFF

J gene: TRBJ2-5
V gene: TRBV5-5
clone size: few
D gene: TRBD1
CDR3 DNA: TGTGCCAGCAGCTCTATTACTACCGGACAGGGTGGGAGAGAGACCCAGTACTTC
CDR3 protein: CASSSITTGQGGRETQYF

J gene: TRBJ2-5
V gene: TRBV29-1
clone size: many
D gene: TRBD1
CDR3 DNA: TGCAGCGTCAGGGGGAATGAAGAGACCCAGTACTTC
CDR3 protein: CSVRGNEETQYF

J gene: TRBJ2-7
V gene: TRBV27
clone size: few
D gene: TRBD1
CDR3 DNA: TGTGCCAGCAGTTTCGTAAGGGGGCAGTATGAGCAGTACTTC
CDR3 protein: CASSFVRGQYEQYF